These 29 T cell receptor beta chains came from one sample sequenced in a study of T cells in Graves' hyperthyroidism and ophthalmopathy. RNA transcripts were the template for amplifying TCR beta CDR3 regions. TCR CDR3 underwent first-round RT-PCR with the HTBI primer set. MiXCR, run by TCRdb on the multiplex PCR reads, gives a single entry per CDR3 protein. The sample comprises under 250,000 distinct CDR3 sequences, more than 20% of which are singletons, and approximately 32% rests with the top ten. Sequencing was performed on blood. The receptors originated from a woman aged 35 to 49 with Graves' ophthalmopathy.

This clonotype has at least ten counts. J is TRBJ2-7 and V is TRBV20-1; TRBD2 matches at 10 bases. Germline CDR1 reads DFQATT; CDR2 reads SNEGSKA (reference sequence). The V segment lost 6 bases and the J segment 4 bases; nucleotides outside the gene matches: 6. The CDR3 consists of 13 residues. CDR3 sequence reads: CSALAGASYEQYF. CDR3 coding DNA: TGCAGTGCGCTAGCGGGAGCATCTTACGAGCAGTACTTC.

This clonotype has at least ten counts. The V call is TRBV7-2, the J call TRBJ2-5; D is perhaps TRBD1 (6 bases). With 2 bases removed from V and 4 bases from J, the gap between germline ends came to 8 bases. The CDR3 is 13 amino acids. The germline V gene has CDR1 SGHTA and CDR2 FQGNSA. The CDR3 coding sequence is TGTGCCAGCAGCTTATGGGGGCCAGAGACCCAGTACTTC. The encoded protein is CASSLWGPETQYF.

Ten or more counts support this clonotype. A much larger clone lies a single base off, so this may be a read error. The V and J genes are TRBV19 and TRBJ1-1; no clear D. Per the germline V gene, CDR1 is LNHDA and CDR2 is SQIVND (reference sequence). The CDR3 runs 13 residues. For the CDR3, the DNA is TGTGCCAGTAGTATAACAGAGAACACTGGAGCTTTCTTT. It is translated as CASSITENTGAFF.

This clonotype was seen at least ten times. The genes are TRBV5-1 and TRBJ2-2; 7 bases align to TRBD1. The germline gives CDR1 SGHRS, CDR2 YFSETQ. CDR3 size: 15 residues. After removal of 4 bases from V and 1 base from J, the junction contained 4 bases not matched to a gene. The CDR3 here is CASSRGGLNTGELFF. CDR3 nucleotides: TGCGCCAGCAGCCGAGGGGGCCTGAACACCGGGGAGCTGTTTTTT. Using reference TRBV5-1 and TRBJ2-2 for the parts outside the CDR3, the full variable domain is KAGVTQTPRYLIKTRGQQVTLSCSPISGHRSVSWYQQTPGQGLQFLFEYFSETQRNKGNFPGRFSGRQFSNSRSEMNVSTLELGDSALYLCASSRGGLNTGELFFGEGSRLTVL.

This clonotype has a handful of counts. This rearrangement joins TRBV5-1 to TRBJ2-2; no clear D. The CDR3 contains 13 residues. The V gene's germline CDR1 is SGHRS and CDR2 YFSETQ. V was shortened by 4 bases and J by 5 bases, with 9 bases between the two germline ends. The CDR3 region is CASSVIPTGELFF. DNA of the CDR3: TGCGCCAGCAGCGTAATTCCTACCGGGGAGCTGTTTTTT.

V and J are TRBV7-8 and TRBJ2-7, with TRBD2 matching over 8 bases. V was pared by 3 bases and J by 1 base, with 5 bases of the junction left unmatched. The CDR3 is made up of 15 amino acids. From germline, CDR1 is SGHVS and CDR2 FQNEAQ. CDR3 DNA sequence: TGTGCCAGCAGCTTCAGGATAGCGGGATCCTACGAGCAGTACTTC. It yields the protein CASSFRIAGSYEQYF.

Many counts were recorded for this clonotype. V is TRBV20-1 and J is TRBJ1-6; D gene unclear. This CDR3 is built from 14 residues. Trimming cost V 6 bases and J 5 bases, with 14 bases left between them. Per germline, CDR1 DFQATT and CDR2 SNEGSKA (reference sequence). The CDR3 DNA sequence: TGCAGTGCCGCGGGTGGTGGAAATAATTCACCCCTCCACTTT. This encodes CSAAGGGNNSPLHF.

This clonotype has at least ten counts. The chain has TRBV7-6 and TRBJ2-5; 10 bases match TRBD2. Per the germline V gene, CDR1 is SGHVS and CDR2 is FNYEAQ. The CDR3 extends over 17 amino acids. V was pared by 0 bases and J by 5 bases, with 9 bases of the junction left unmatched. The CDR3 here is CASSLARTSGPPETQYF. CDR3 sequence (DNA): TGTGCCAGCAGCTTAGCACGGACTAGCGGTCCCCCGGAGACCCAGTACTTC.

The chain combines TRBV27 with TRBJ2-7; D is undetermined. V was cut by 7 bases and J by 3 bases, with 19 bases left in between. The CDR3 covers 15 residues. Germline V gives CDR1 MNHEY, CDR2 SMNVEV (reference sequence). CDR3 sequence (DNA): TGTGCCAGCAAGTTAAGGAGTACGAGTGTCTACGAGCAGTACTTC. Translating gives CASKLRSTSVYEQYF.

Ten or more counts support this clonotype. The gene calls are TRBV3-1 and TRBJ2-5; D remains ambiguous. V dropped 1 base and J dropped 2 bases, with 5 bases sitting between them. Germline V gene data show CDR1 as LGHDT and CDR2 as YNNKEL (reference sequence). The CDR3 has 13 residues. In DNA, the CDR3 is TGTGCCAGCAGCCAAGCCCAGCAAGAGACCCAGTACTTC. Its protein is CASSQAQQETQYF.

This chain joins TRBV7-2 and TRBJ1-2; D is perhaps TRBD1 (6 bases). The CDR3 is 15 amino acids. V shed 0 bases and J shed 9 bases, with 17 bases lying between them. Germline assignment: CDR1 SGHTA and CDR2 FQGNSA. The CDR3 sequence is CASSLASGAGARYTF. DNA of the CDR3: TGTGCCAGCAGCTTAGCGTCAGGAGCGGGGGCACGCTACACCTTC.

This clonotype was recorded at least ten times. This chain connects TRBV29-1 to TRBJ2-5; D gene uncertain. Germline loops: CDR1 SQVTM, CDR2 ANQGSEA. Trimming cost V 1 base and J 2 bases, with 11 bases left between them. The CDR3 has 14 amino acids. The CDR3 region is CSVEVATEQETQYF. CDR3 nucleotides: TGCAGCGTTGAAGTGGCGACGGAACAAGAGACCCAGTACTTC.

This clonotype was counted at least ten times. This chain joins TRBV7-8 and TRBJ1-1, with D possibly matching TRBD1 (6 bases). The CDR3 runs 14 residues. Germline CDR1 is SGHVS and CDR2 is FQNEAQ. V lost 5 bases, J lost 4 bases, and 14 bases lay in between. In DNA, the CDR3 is TGTGCCAGCAGCCCGACAGGTTCGGGCACTGAAGCTTTCTTT. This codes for CASSPTGSGTEAFF.

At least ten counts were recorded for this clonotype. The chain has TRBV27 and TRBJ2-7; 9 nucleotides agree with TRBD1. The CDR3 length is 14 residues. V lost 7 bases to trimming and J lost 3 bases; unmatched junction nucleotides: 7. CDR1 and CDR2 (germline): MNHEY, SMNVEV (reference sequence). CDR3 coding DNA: TGTGCCAGCAAGGGGGGACAGGGAGACTACGAGCAGTACTTC. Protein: CASKGGQGDYEQYF.

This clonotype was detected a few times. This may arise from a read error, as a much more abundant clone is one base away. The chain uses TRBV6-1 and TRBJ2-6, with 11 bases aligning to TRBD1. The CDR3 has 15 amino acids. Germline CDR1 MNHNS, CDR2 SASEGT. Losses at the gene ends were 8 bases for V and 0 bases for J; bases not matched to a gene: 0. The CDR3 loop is CASGTGGSGANVLTF. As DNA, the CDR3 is TGTGCCAGCGGGACAGGGGGCTCTGGGGCCAACGTCCTGACTTTC.

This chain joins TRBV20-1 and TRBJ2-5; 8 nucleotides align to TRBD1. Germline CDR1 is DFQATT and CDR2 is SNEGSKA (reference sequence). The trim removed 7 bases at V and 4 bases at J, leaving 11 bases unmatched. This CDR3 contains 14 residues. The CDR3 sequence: CSGGPQGDLETQYF. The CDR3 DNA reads TGCAGTGGGGGACCACAGGGGGACTTAGAGACCCAGTACTTC.

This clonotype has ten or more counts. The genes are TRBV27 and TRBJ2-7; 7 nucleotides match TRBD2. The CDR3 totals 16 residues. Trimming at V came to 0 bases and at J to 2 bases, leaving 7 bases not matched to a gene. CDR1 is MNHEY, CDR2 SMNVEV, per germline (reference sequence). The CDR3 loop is CASSLSPSGNTYEQYF. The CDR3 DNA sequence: TGTGCCAGCAGTTTATCCCCTAGCGGTAATACCTACGAGCAGTACTTC.

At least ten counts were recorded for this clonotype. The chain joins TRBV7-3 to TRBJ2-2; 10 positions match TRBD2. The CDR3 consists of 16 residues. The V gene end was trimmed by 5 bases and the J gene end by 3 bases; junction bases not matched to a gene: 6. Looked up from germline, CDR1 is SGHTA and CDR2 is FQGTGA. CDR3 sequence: CASSPFLAGDTGELFF. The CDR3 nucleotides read TGTGCCAGCAGCCCATTCCTAGCGGGAGACACCGGGGAGCTGTTTTTT. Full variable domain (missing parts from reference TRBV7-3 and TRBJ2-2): GAGVSQTPSNKVTEKGKYVELRCDPISGHTALYWYRQSLGQGPEFLIYFQGTGAADDSGLPNDRFFAVRPEGSVSTLKIQRTERGDSAVYLCASSPFLAGDTGELFFGEGSRLTVL.

CDR3 in DNA: TGTGCCAGCAGTGCCCCCGTAGGGTCAAGTGTAGCCCTCCACTTT. Residues: CASSAPVGSSVALHF. The J gene is TRBJ1-6, the V gene TRBV25-1; D is ambiguous. This CDR3 is 15 amino acids long. Between the trimmed V and J ends, which lost 4 bases and 14 bases, there was a span of 21 bases. The germline V gene encodes CDR1 MGHDK and CDR2 SYGVNS. The full variable domain, completed using reference TRBV25-1 and TRBJ1-6, is EADIYQTPRYLVIGTGKKITLECSQTMGHDKMYWYQQDPGMELHLIHYSYGVNSTEKGDLSSESTVSRIRTEHFPLTLESARPSHTSQYLCASSAPVGSSVALHFGNGTRLTVT.

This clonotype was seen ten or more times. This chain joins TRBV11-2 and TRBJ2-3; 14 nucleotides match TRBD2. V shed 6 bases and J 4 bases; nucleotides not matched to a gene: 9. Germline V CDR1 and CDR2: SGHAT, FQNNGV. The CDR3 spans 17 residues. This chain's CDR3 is CASRAGGLAGVADTQYF. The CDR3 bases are TGTGCCAGCAGGGCCGGGGGACTAGCGGGAGTCGCAGATACGCAGTATTTT. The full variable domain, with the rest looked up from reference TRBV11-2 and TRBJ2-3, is EAGVAQSPRYKIIEKRQSVAFWCNPISGHATLYWYQQILGQGPKLLIQFQNNGVVDDSQLPKDRFSAERLKGVDSTLKIQPAKLEDSAVYLCASRAGGLAGVADTQYFGPGTRLTVL.

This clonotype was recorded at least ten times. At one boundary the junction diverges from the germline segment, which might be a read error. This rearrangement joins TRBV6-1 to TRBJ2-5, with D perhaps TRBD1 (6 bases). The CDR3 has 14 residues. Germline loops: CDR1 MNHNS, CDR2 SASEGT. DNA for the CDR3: TGTGCCAGCAGATTCCAACAGGGCTCAGAGGCCCAGTACTTC. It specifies CASRFQQGSEAQYF.

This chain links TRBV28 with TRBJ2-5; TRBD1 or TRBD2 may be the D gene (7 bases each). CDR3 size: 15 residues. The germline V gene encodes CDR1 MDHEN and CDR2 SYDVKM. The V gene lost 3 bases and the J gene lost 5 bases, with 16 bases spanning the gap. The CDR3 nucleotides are TGTGCCAGCAGTTTCAGGGGGGGCGCATGGGAGACCCAGTACTTC. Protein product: CASSFRGGAWETQYF.

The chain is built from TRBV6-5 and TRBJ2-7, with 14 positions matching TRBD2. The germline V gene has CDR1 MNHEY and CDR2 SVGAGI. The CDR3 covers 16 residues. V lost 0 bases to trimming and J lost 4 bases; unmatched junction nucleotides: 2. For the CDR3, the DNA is TGTGCCAGCAGTTACTCTCGACTAGCGGGAGGGTACGAGCAGTACTTC. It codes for CASSYSRLAGGYEQYF.

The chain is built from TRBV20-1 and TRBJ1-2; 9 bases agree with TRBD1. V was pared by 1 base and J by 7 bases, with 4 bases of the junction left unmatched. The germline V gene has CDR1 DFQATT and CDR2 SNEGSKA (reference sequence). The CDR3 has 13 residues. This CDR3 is CSARVGTGIGYTF. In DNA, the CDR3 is TGCAGTGCTAGAGTAGGGACAGGGATTGGCTACACCTTC.

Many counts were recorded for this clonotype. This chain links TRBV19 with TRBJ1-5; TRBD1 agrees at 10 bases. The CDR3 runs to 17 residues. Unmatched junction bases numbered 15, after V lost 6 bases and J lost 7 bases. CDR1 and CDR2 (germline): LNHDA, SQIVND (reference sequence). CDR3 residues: CASSSPPGTGAGQPQHF. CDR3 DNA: TGTGCCAGTAGCTCTCCCCCCGGGACAGGGGCGGGACAGCCCCAGCATTTT.

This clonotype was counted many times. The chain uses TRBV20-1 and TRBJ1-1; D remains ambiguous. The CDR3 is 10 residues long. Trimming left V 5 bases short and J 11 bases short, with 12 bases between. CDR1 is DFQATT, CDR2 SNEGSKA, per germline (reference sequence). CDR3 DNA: TGCAGTGCTCTTCCGCCGTCCGCTTTCTTT. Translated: CSALPPSAFF.

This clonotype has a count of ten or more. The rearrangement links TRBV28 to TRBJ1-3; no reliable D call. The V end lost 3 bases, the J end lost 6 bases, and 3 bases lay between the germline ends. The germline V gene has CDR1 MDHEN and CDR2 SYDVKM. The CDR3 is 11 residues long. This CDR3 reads CASSFENTIYF. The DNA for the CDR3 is TGTGCCAGCAGTTTCGAAAACACCATATATTTT.

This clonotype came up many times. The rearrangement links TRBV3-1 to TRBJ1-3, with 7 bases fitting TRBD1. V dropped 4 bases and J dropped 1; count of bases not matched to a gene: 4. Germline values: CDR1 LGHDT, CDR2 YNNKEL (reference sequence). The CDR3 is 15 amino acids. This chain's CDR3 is CASSPPTGSGNTIYF. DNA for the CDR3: TGTGCCAGCAGCCCTCCGACAGGGTCTGGAAACACCATATATTTT.

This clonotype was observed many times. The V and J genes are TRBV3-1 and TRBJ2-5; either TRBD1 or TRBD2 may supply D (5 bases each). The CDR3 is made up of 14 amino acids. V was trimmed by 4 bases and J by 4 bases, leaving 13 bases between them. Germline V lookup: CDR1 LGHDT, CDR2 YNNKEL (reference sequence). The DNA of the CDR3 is TGTGCCAGCAGCCCCCAGGGAGTCGCAGAGACCCAGTACTTC. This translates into CASSPQGVAETQYF.